This is a list of T cell receptor beta chains from one sample in a study of blood T cell repertoires in COVID-19. Produced via immunoSEQ multiplex PCR; TCRdb's table is partial and in-frame only. The sample records about 300,000 clones, under 90% being singletons. The material sequenced was PBMCs or T cells enriched from blood (not recorded which). The origin of the receptors is a man in his fifties or sixties who had recovered from COVID-19. CDR3s include the opening cysteine and the closing phenylalanine or tryptophan. Fields, in order: V gene, D gene, J gene, clone size, CDR3 DNA, CDR3 protein. A D gene is named only where the DNA matches it firmly. For some rows the clone size is stated as once, few or many, or as a class when expanded; others skip it.

v_gene: TRBV6-6; d_gene: TRBD2; j_gene: TRBJ2-5; abundance: -; CDR3nt: TGTGCCAGCAGCCTGACGACTAGCACAGAGACCCAGTACTTC; CDR3aa: CASSLTTSTETQYF
v_gene: TRBV3-1/TRBV3-2; d_gene: -; j_gene: TRBJ1-4; abundance: -; CDR3nt: TGTGCCAGCAGCCCAACGGGACAAGGACGGAAACTGTTTTTT; CDR3aa: CASSPTGQGRKLFF
v_gene: TRBV3-1/TRBV3-2; d_gene: -; j_gene: TRBJ2-1; abundance: -; CDR3nt: TGTGCCAGCAGCCAAGCCTCACTAGCCGCCAGCTCCTACAATGAGCAGTTCTTC; CDR3aa: CASSQASLAASSYNEQFF
v_gene: TRBV10-3; d_gene: TRBD1; j_gene: TRBJ1-6; abundance: -; CDR3nt: TGTGCCATCAGTGAGTCGCGGACAGGGTCATGGTCACCCCTCCACTTT; CDR3aa: CAISESRTGSWSPLHF
v_gene: TRBV6-1; d_gene: TRBD1; j_gene: TRBJ2-7; abundance: -; CDR3nt: TGTGCCAGCAGTGAATTGTTTTCGTGGACAGGCTACGAGCAGTACTTC; CDR3aa: CASSELFSWTGYEQYF
v_gene: TRBV20-1; d_gene: -; j_gene: TRBJ1-2; abundance: -; CDR3nt: TGCAGTGCCTACGACTATGGCTACACCTTC; CDR3aa: CSAYDYGYTF
v_gene: TRBV3-1/TRBV3-2; d_gene: -; j_gene: TRBJ2-1; abundance: -; CDR3nt: TGTGCCAGCAGCCAAGACGGGAGCTCCTACAATGAGCAGTTCTTC; CDR3aa: CASSQDGSSYNEQFF
v_gene: TRBV7-9; d_gene: -; j_gene: TRBJ1-1; abundance: -; CDR3nt: TGTGCCAGCAGCCCAACCCCGGGGGAAATCACTGAAGCTTTCTTT; CDR3aa: CASSPTPGEITEAFF
v_gene: TRBV24-1; d_gene: TRBD2; j_gene: TRBJ2-2; abundance: -; CDR3nt: TGTGCCACCAGTGATCTTGGGACCAGCGGGGCTAACACCGGGGAGCTGTTTTTT; CDR3aa: CATSDLGTSGANTGELFF
v_gene: TRBV10-1; d_gene: TRBD2; j_gene: TRBJ2-7; abundance: -; CDR3nt: TGCGCCAGCAGTGAGTCGAGCCTAGCGGGAGGTTGGTACGAGCAGTACTTC; CDR3aa: CASSESSLAGGWYEQYF
v_gene: TRBV10-2; d_gene: -; j_gene: TRBJ1-2; abundance: -; CDR3nt: TGCGCCAGCAGTGAGAACAGAGATTTAAGCTACACCTTC; CDR3aa: CASSENRDLSYTF
v_gene: TRBV7-9; d_gene: -; j_gene: TRBJ2-5; abundance: -; CDR3nt: TGTGCCAGCAGCATAGGGGACGGGAGAGCACAAGAGACCCAGTACTTC; CDR3aa: CASSIGDGRAQETQYF
v_gene: TRBV6-5; d_gene: -; j_gene: TRBJ1-1; abundance: -; CDR3nt: TGTGCCAGCAGTTACCTCCCAGGGTGGGGCACTGAAGCTTTCTTT; CDR3aa: CASSYLPGWGTEAFF
v_gene: TRBV7-3; d_gene: -; j_gene: TRBJ2-1; abundance: -; CDR3nt: TGTGCCAGCAGCTTAGGAGGATTTGAGCAGTTCTTC; CDR3aa: CASSLGGFEQFF
v_gene: TRBV18; d_gene: -; j_gene: TRBJ2-1; abundance: -; CDR3nt: TGTGCCAGCTCACCAGGCAGGGGAAACAATGAGCAGTTCTTC; CDR3aa: CASSPGRGNNEQFF
v_gene: TRBV12-3/TRBV12-4; d_gene: -; j_gene: TRBJ1-1; abundance: -; CDR3nt: TGTGCCAGCAGTTCGGGACTTAACACTGAAGCTTTCTTT; CDR3aa: CASSSGLNTEAFF
v_gene: TRBV5-1; d_gene: TRBD1; j_gene: TRBJ2-6; abundance: -; CDR3nt: TGCGCCAGCCTCGGACAGGGCAGGTCTGGGGCCAACGTCCTGACTTTC; CDR3aa: CASLGQGRSGANVLTF
v_gene: TRBV7-9; d_gene: TRBD1; j_gene: TRBJ1-1; abundance: -; CDR3nt: TGTGCCAGCAGCTTAACGGGACAGGGCTCTGAAGCTTTCTTT; CDR3aa: CASSLTGQGSEAFF
v_gene: TRBV7-2; d_gene: -; j_gene: TRBJ1-1; abundance: once; CDR3nt: TGTGCCAGCAGCTTAGCCCGCAGGATGAACACTGAAGCTTTCTTT; CDR3aa: CASSLARRMNTEAFF
v_gene: TRBV6-2/TRBV6-3; d_gene: TRBD2; j_gene: TRBJ2-5; abundance: -; CDR3nt: TGTGCCAGCAGTTCCAGCGGGAGTAGGGAGACCCAGTACTTC; CDR3aa: CASSSSGSRETQYF
v_gene: TRBV12-3/TRBV12-4; d_gene: TRBD1; j_gene: TRBJ1-6; abundance: few; CDR3nt: TGTGCCAGCAGTCAGGGGGATTCACCCCTCCACTTT; CDR3aa: CASSQGDSPLHF
v_gene: TRBV18; d_gene: -; j_gene: TRBJ1-1; abundance: once; CDR3nt: TGTGCCAGCTCACCTATGAACAGACCAACATATGAGAACACTGAAGCTTTCTTT; CDR3aa: CASSPMNRPTYENTEAFF
v_gene: TRBV18; d_gene: TRBD1; j_gene: TRBJ2-2; abundance: -; CDR3nt: TGTGCCAGCTCTCCGACAGGGCAAACCGGGGAGCTGTTTTTT; CDR3aa: CASSPTGQTGELFF
v_gene: TRBV6-5; d_gene: -; j_gene: TRBJ2-7; abundance: -; CDR3nt: TGTGCCAGCAGTCCTATAGTACCCGCCTACGAGCAGTACTTC; CDR3aa: CASSPIVPAYEQYF
v_gene: TRBV7-2; d_gene: TRBD2; j_gene: TRBJ2-7; abundance: -; CDR3nt: TGTGCCAGCAGTACTAGCGGGACTGGCGAGCAGTACTTC; CDR3aa: CASSTSGTGEQYF
v_gene: TRBV19; d_gene: TRBD2; j_gene: TRBJ2-1; abundance: -; CDR3nt: TGTGCCAGTAGGTCGGGACTAGCGGTCAATGAGCAGTTCTTC; CDR3aa: CASRSGLAVNEQFF
v_gene: TRBV7-6; d_gene: TRBD1; j_gene: TRBJ2-7; abundance: once; CDR3nt: TGTGCCAGCAGCTTAGATCCTCCACAGGGGCCGACCTACGAGCAGTACTTC; CDR3aa: CASSLDPPQGPTYEQYF
v_gene: TRBV30; d_gene: -; j_gene: TRBJ1-6; abundance: few; CDR3nt: TGTGCCTGGGCGCGGGGGACTACCCCATCCAGGAATTCACCCCTCCACTTT; CDR3aa: CAWARGTTPSRNSPLHF
v_gene: TRBV7-3; d_gene: TRBD2; j_gene: TRBJ2-1; abundance: -; CDR3nt: TGTGCCAGCAGCTCAAAATTCAGCGGGGGCTCCAATGAGCAGTTCTTC; CDR3aa: CASSSKFSGGSNEQFF
v_gene: TRBV7-2; d_gene: -; j_gene: TRBJ2-5; abundance: -; CDR3nt: TGTGCCAGCAGCTTAGTTGGGGGCTCGATTCAAGAGACCCAGTACTTC; CDR3aa: CASSLVGGSIQETQYF
v_gene: TRBV24-1; d_gene: -; j_gene: TRBJ2-3; abundance: -; CDR3nt: TGTGCCACCAGTTTAGCGATATCCGGAGCAGATACGCAGTATTTT; CDR3aa: CATSLAISGADTQYF
v_gene: TRBV25-1; d_gene: TRBD1; j_gene: TRBJ2-3; abundance: -; CDR3nt: TGTGCCAGCAGCGACCGGGACAGGGGGCCAGATACGCAGTATTTT; CDR3aa: CASSDRDRGPDTQYF
v_gene: TRBV5-4; d_gene: TRBD2; j_gene: TRBJ2-3; abundance: -; CDR3nt: TGTGCCAGCAGCCGGAGACTAGCGGGGTCCACAGATACGCAGTATTTT; CDR3aa: CASSRRLAGSTDTQYF
v_gene: TRBV19; d_gene: -; j_gene: TRBJ1-6; abundance: -; CDR3nt: TGTGCCAGTAGTACCTCCCGGACTGCTAATTCACCCCTCCACTTT; CDR3aa: CASSTSRTANSPLHF
v_gene: TRBV19; d_gene: -; j_gene: TRBJ1-6; abundance: few; CDR3nt: TGTGCCACCTCAGGGGATAGCTCCTATAATTCACCCCTCCACTTT; CDR3aa: CATSGDSSYNSPLHF
v_gene: TRBV18; d_gene: TRBD1; j_gene: TRBJ1-1; abundance: once; CDR3nt: TGTGCCAGTTACACCGGGACAGGCATCAACACTGAAGCTTTCTTT; CDR3aa: CASYTGTGINTEAFF
v_gene: TRBV3-1/TRBV3-2; d_gene: -; j_gene: TRBJ2-7; abundance: -; CDR3nt: TGTGCCAGCAGCCAAGATTTGGACAGAGCCTACGAGCAGTACTTC; CDR3aa: CASSQDLDRAYEQYF
v_gene: TRBV4-1; d_gene: -; j_gene: TRBJ2-3; abundance: once; CDR3nt: TGCGCCAGCAGCCAAGGACTAGTCATTTTCGCAGATACGCAGTATTTT; CDR3aa: CASSQGLVIFADTQYF
v_gene: TRBV28; d_gene: -; j_gene: TRBJ2-1; abundance: -; CDR3nt: TGTGCCAGCATCCCTCACCAGCGGAGGTACAATGAGCAGTTCTTC; CDR3aa: CASIPHQRRYNEQFF
v_gene: TRBV5-4; d_gene: TRBD1; j_gene: TRBJ2-2; abundance: -; CDR3nt: TGTGCCAGCAGCTTGTGGACAGGGAATACCGGGGAGCTGTTTTTT; CDR3aa: CASSLWTGNTGELFF
v_gene: TRBV27; d_gene: -; j_gene: TRBJ2-7; abundance: -; CDR3nt: TGTGCCAGCGTCCCCCAGGGATCCTACGAGCAGTACTTC; CDR3aa: CASVPQGSYEQYF
v_gene: TRBV6-5; d_gene: -; j_gene: TRBJ1-5; abundance: once; CDR3nt: TGTGCCAGCAGCCAAGGGGCGCAGAATCAGCCCCAGCATTTT; CDR3aa: CASSQGAQNQPQHF
v_gene: TRBV29-1; d_gene: -; j_gene: TRBJ1-4; abundance: once; CDR3nt: TGCAGCGTTGATCAGGGGATTGCAACTAATGAAAAACTGTTTTTT; CDR3aa: CSVDQGIATNEKLFF
v_gene: TRBV9; d_gene: -; j_gene: TRBJ2-3; abundance: few; CDR3nt: TGTGCCAGCAGCGTAGCTAGTAGTTTGGCGGGGTCGGATACGCAGTATTTT; CDR3aa: CASSVASSLAGSDTQYF
v_gene: TRBV5-6; d_gene: -; j_gene: TRBJ1-3; abundance: -; CDR3nt: TGTGCCAGCAGCTTGGCTAGAAACACCATATATTTT; CDR3aa: CASSLARNTIYF
v_gene: TRBV6-5; d_gene: -; j_gene: TRBJ1-5; abundance: many; CDR3nt: TGTGCCAGCAGTTACTCGTATCTAAATAATCAGCCCCAGCATTTT; CDR3aa: CASSYSYLNNQPQHF
v_gene: TRBV28; d_gene: -; j_gene: TRBJ1-5; abundance: -; CDR3nt: TGTGCCAGCCCCCCCGCAGGGGCTTTGGCGAATCAGCCCCAGCATTTT; CDR3aa: CASPPAGALANQPQHF
v_gene: TRBV6-1; d_gene: -; j_gene: TRBJ1-4; abundance: once; CDR3nt: TGTGCCAGCAGTGAAGTCGGCAGGGTAGGAAAACTGTTTTTT; CDR3aa: CASSEVGRVGKLFF
v_gene: TRBV9; d_gene: TRBD2; j_gene: TRBJ2-3; abundance: -; CDR3nt: TGTGCCAGCAGCGTAGCTCAAGGGACTAGGAGGACAGATACGCAGTATTTT; CDR3aa: CASSVAQGTRRTDTQYF
v_gene: TRBV28; d_gene: TRBD1; j_gene: TRBJ1-5; abundance: -; CDR3nt: TGTGCCAGCAAACAAACCGGACAGGGCGGGCCTCAGCCCCAGCATTTT; CDR3aa: CASKQTGQGGPQPQHF
v_gene: TRBV2; d_gene: -; j_gene: TRBJ2-5; abundance: -; CDR3nt: TGTGCCAGCAGTGCGAGGCCCGGCCAAGAGACCCAGTACTTC; CDR3aa: CASSARPGQETQYF
v_gene: TRBV4-2; d_gene: TRBD1; j_gene: TRBJ1-2; abundance: -; CDR3nt: TGTGCCAGCAGCCTCCCCTCGTACAGGGGTATATCTGGCTACACCTTC; CDR3aa: CASSLPSYRGISGYTF
v_gene: TRBV29-1; d_gene: TRBD2; j_gene: TRBJ2-1; abundance: -; CDR3nt: TGCAGCGCCTCGGAGGTAGCGGGAGGGCGGCGGAATGAGCAGTTCTTC; CDR3aa: CSASEVAGGRRNEQFF